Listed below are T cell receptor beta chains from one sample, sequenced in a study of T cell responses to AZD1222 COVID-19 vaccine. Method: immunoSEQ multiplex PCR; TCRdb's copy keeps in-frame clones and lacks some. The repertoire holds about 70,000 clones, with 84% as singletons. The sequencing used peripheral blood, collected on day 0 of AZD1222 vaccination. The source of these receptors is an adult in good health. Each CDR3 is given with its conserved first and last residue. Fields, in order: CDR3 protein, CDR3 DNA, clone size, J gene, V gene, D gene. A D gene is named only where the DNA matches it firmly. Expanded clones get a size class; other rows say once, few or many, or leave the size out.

CASSQDKRQPITEAFF TGTGCCAGCAGCCAAGATAAGCGACAACCCATAACTGAAGCTTTCTTT - TRBJ1-1 TRBV3-1/TRBV3-2 -
CAAGGEGQPQHF TGTGCCGCAGGGGGCGAAGGACAGCCCCAGCATTTT - TRBJ1-5 TRBV10-3 TRBD1
CASSEDGQAYEQYF TGTGCCAGCAGTGAAGACGGACAGGCCTACGAGCAGTACTTC - TRBJ2-7 TRBV6-1 TRBD1
CASSLVQGALGEQYF TGTGCCAGCAGCTTAGTGCAGGGGGCTCTGGGCGAGCAGTACTTC once TRBJ2-7 TRBV7-2 TRBD1
CAIRDQDYNEQFF TGTGCCATCAGAGATCAGGATTACAATGAGCAGTTCTTC - TRBJ2-1 TRBV10-3 -
CASSTGNTIYF TGTGCCAGCAGCACGGGAAACACCATATATTTT few TRBJ1-3 TRBV6-5 -
CATSRDPLRQYGYTF TGTGCCACCAGCAGAGATCCCTTAAGACAGTATGGCTACACCTTC - TRBJ1-2 TRBV15 -
CASRSGTSNTEAFF TGTGCCAGCAGGAGTGGGACTTCAAACACTGAAGCTTTCTTT - TRBJ1-1 TRBV5-5 -
CASSKGDSHNQPQHF TGTGCCAGCAGTAAGGGCGACAGCCACAATCAGCCCCAGCATTTT - TRBJ1-5 TRBV2 -
CASSQSGGSSEKLFF TGCGCCAGCAGCCAGTCAGGTGGCTCCAGTGAAAAACTGTTTTTT - TRBJ1-4 TRBV4-3 -
CASSLRRGAAYEQYF TGTGCCAGCAGCCTTAGGCGGGGGGCTGCCTACGAGCAGTACTTC - TRBJ2-7 TRBV2 TRBD2
CASSSSRGGNSPLHF TGTGCCAGCAGCTCGTCCAGGGGGGGTAATTCACCCCTCCACTTT - TRBJ1-6 TRBV5-5 TRBD1
CASSLDTGTGGLGEQFF TGTGCCAGTAGTCTCGATACCGGGACAGGGGGCTTAGGTGAGCAGTTCTTC - TRBJ2-1 TRBV19 TRBD1
CASSEGTGGQPQHF TGTGCCAGCAGTGAAGGGACAGGCGGCCAGCCCCAGCATTTT once TRBJ1-5 TRBV2 TRBD1
CASSGGDLFGQPQHF TGTGCCAGCAGTGGGGGGGACCTCTTTGGACAGCCCCAGCATTTT - TRBJ1-5 TRBV2 -
CASSLRENYGYTF TGTGCCAGCAGTTTAAGAGAGAACTATGGCTACACCTTC - TRBJ1-2 TRBV28 -
CASSLVPGQGGYEQYF TGCGCCAGCAGCTTAGTTCCGGGACAGGGGGGTTACGAGCAGTACTTC - TRBJ2-7 TRBV5-1 TRBD1
CASSLRGASYEQYF TGTGCCAGCAGTTTACGTGGGGCCTCCTACGAGCAGTACTTC once TRBJ2-7 TRBV28 -
CASSQAGISNQPQHF TGCGCCAGCAGCCAGGCAGGGATTAGCAATCAGCCCCAGCATTTT - TRBJ1-5 TRBV4-1 -
CASSSGTVENQPQHF TGTGCCAGCAGTTCCGGGACAGTTGAAAATCAGCCCCAGCATTTT - TRBJ1-5 TRBV28 TRBD1
CASSGGRLSSGNTIYF TGTGCCAGTAGTGGGGGCAGGCTATCTTCTGGAAACACCATATATTTT - TRBJ1-3 TRBV19 -
CASSLQQGAEKLFF TGTGCCAGCAGCTTACAACAGGGGGCCGAAAAACTGTTTTTT - TRBJ1-4 TRBV7-9 TRBD1
CAIREIPGLNTEAFF TGTGCCATCCGTGAAATCCCGGGATTGAACACTGAAGCTTTCTTT - TRBJ1-1 TRBV10-3 -
CASSLKGQGYEQYF TGTGCCAGCAGCTTAAAGGGACAGGGCTACGAGCAGTACTTC - TRBJ2-7 TRBV7-2 TRBD1
CASSQDGGVGYGYTF TGTGCCAGCAGCCAAGATGGGGGCGTTGGCTATGGCTACACCTTC - TRBJ1-2 TRBV3-1/TRBV3-2 -
CASSLNAGQGYPGPSEYEQYF TGTGCCAGCAGCTTAAATGCGGGACAGGGATATCCTGGACCCTCAGAATACGAGCAGTACTTC - TRBJ2-7 TRBV7-3 TRBD1
CASSPGQGYNEQFF TGCGCCAGCAGCCCGGGACAGGGGTACAATGAGCAGTTCTTC - TRBJ2-1 TRBV5-1 TRBD1
CASTNPAGGGAFNEQFF TGTGCCAGCACCAACCCCGCGGGCGGGGGCGCCTTCAATGAGCAGTTCTTC - TRBJ2-1 TRBV7-2 -
CASSSGQNPDTQYF TGTGCCAGCAGCTCGGGACAGAACCCAGATACGCAGTATTTT - TRBJ2-3 TRBV5-4 TRBD1
CASSLDWAGSDGYTF TGTGCCAGCAGCTTAGATTGGGCAGGGAGTGATGGCTACACCTTC - TRBJ1-2 TRBV11-2 -
CASSVGTVNTEAFF TGTGCCAGCAGCGTCGGGACGGTGAACACTGAAGCTTTCTTT - TRBJ1-1 TRBV7-8 -
CASTTSGGQADTQYF TGTGCCAGCACAACTAGCGGGGGGCAGGCAGATACGCAGTATTTT - TRBJ2-3 TRBV19 TRBD2
CASSLEATSGNTIYF TGCGCCAGCAGCTTGGAAGCAACCTCTGGAAACACCATATATTTT - TRBJ1-3 TRBV5-1 -
CASSLQGAYTEAFF TGTGCCAGCAGCCTACAGGGGGCGTATACTGAAGCTTTCTTT - TRBJ1-1 TRBV2 TRBD1
CASSWYDEQYF TGTGCCAGCAGTTGGTACGACGAGCAGTACTTC - TRBJ2-7 TRBV27 -
CASSLRFPFSGTEAFF TGTGCCAGCAGCTTGCGTTTTCCGTTTTCGGGGACTGAAGCTTTCTTT - TRBJ1-1 TRBV5-6 -
CAITKGASGNTIYF TGTGCCATTACAAAGGGGGCCTCTGGAAACACCATATATTTT - TRBJ1-3 TRBV28 TRBD1
CASSLVGSEKSLGYTF TGTGCCAGCAGTTTAGTAGGGTCAGAGAAGTCCTTGGGCTACACCTTC - TRBJ1-2 TRBV28 -
CASSLVGGSHGNNEQFF TGTGCCAGCAGCTTAGTCGGGGGCTCTCATGGAAACAATGAGCAGTTCTTC once TRBJ2-1 TRBV11-3 -
CASTLQGNGYTF TGTGCCAGCACCCTACAGGGGAATGGCTACACCTTC few TRBJ1-2 TRBV7-9 TRBD1
CATGPRNTEAFF TGTGCCACTGGTCCCAGGAACACTGAAGCTTTCTTT - TRBJ1-1 TRBV19 -